The 17 T cell receptor beta chains below were found in one sample sequenced in a study of cytomegalovirus exposure and HLA in healthy donors. PCR used 60 Vbeta primers and 13 Jbeta primers. Assay: immunoSEQ multiplex PCR; the TCRdb copy retains only in-frame clones and omits some. This sample has approximately 170,000 clones, with around 77% found just once. Sequenced sample: PBMCs. Receptor source: a woman aged 40 to 49 in good health and CMV-seronegative.

The chain has TRBV5-1 and TRBJ2-5; 13 bases fit TRBD2. This CDR3 is built from 16 residues. The germline V gene has CDR1 SGHRS and CDR2 YFSETQ. V trimming: 6 bases; J trimming: 4 bases; junction bases outside the gene matches: 9. CDR3 residues: CASTELAGGQRETQYF. The CDR3 DNA follows: TGCGCCAGCACCGAACTAGCGGGAGGGCAAAGAGAGACCCAGTACTTC.

V gene TRBV25-1 combines with J gene TRBJ1-1; 7 bases map to TRBD1. The CDR3 covers 15 residues. Germline trimming cut 5 bases from V and 1 base from J; bases unmatched to any gene: 7. Per germline, CDR1 MGHDK and CDR2 SYGVNS. The DNA for the CDR3 is TGTGCCAGCAGTCAGGGGGGAACGGGGAACACTGAAGCTTTCTTT. It translates to CASSQGGTGNTEAFF.

The chain joins TRBV18 to TRBJ2-1; 11 positions agree with TRBD2. The trim removed 2 bases at V and 5 bases at J, leaving 8 bases unmatched. The CDR3 loop spans 17 amino acids. Germline-derived CDR1 and CDR2 are KGHSH and LQKENI. The CDR3 DNA is TGTGCCAGCTCACCATTACTAGCGGGAGTAAAAGACAATGAGCAGTTCTTC. Translation: CASSPLLAGVKDNEQFF.

V gene TRBV6-1 combines with J gene TRBJ1-2; no definite D call. Trimming cost V 2 bases and J 3 bases, with 16 bases left between them. Germline V gives CDR1 MNHNS, CDR2 SASEGT. There are 16 residues in the CDR3. Here the CDR3 DNA reads TGTGCCAGCAGTGAAAACTTTGCGGGAAGTTACTATGGCTACACCTTC. It encodes CASSENFAGSYYGYTF.

This rearrangement joins TRBV5-1 to TRBJ2-7; 11 bases fit TRBD1. Germline V CDR1 and CDR2: SGHRS, YFSETQ. The ends lost 7 bases at V and 5 bases at J; junction bases unmatched: 8. This CDR3 contains 14 residues. CDR3 amino acids: CASGARTGGDEQYF. The DNA for the CDR3 is TGCGCCAGCGGGGCTAGGACAGGGGGCGACGAGCAGTACTTC.

V usage is TRBV5-4 and J usage is TRBJ2-1; 13 bases fit TRBD2. V dropped 4 bases and J dropped 3; count of bases not matched to a gene: 13. Germline V lookup: CDR1 SGHNT, CDR2 YYREEE (reference sequence). This CDR3 has 19 residues. The CDR3 spells CASSPVGRGLAGLYNEQFF. CDR3 in DNA: TGTGCCAGCAGCCCAGTAGGCAGGGGACTAGCGGGACTCTACAATGAGCAGTTCTTC.

This rearrangement joins TRBV19 to TRBJ1-1; D unclear. V was clipped by 7 bases and J by 1 base, with 10 bases between them. The V gene's germline CDR1 is LNHDA and CDR2 SQIVND (reference sequence). The CDR3 has 13 amino acids. CDR3 sequence (DNA): TGTGCCAGTAATGAGGGAGCGAACACTGAAGCTTTCTTT. Its translation: CASNEGANTEAFF.

This rearrangement joins TRBV30 to TRBJ2-1; perhaps TRBD1 as D (5 bases). CDR1 and CDR2 (germline): GTSNPN, SVGIG (reference sequence). The CDR3 sequence is 13 residues long. Trimming took off 5 bases at V and 5 bases at J, with 13 bases between the two ends. The CDR3 spells CAWDQGAHNEQFF. CDR3 in DNA: TGTGCCTGGGATCAAGGGGCCCACAATGAGCAGTTCTTC.

The chain has TRBV29-1 and TRBJ1-1; possible D gene TRBD1, 6 bases. Germline CDR1 is SQVTM and CDR2 is ANQGSEA. The CDR3 is 13 amino acids. V was clipped by 3 bases and J by 0 bases, with 8 bases between them. The chain's CDR3 is CSVDRGMNTEAFF. In DNA form, the CDR3 reads TGCAGCGTTGACAGGGGAATGAACACTGAAGCTTTCTTT.

The count of this clone is one. The J gene is TRBJ1-1, the V gene TRBV19; unclear D gene. Trimming removed 8 bases at V and 4 bases at J, with 11 bases between. The CDR3 loop spans 12 amino acids. CDR1 and CDR2 from the germline V gene are LNHDA and SQIVND (reference sequence). As DNA, the CDR3 is TGTGCCAGTGGTACGGGGTTCACTGAAGCTTTCTTT. Protein sequence: CASGTGFTEAFF.

This chain joins TRBV27 and TRBJ2-5; TRBD2 agrees at 7 bases. The V segment lost 3 bases and the J segment 5 bases; nucleotides outside the gene matches: 6. This CDR3 region has 14 residues. Germline CDR1 and CDR2: MNHEY and SMNVEV (reference sequence). CDR3 region: CASSFANGRETQYF. The CDR3 DNA sequence: TGTGCCAGCAGTTTCGCCAACGGGAGGGAGACCCAGTACTTC.

The CDR3 is CASSPQGPYGYTF. CDR3 coding DNA: TGTGCCAGCAGCCCTCAGGGGCCCTATGGCTACACCTTC. V is TRBV27 and J is TRBJ1-2, with D perhaps TRBD1 (6 bases). The CDR3 has 13 residues. Trimming removed 6 bases at V and 4 bases at J, with 12 bases between. Germline loops: CDR1 MNHEY, CDR2 SMNVEV (reference sequence).

The chain combines TRBV28 with TRBJ1-2; tentatively, D is TRBD1 (5 bases). Germline V gene sequence: CDR1 MDHEN, CDR2 SYDVKM. The length of the CDR3 is 15 residues. V shed 2 bases and J shed 0 bases, with 10 bases lying between them. CDR3 in DNA: TGTGCCAGCAGTTTAGCGACAGCAACTAACTATGGCTACACCTTC. Encoded protein: CASSLATATNYGYTF.

The chain is built from TRBV29-1 and TRBJ1-2, with TRBD1 as a possible D gene (6 bases). CDR1 and CDR2 from the germline V gene are SQVTM and ANQGSEA. The CDR3 has 12 amino acids. V lost 1 base, J lost 3 bases, and 6 bases lay in between. The CDR3 reads CSVEGTDYGYTF. The CDR3 nucleotides read TGCAGCGTTGAAGGGACAGACTATGGCTACACCTTC.

In its sample, this clone was seen a few times. The chain links TRBV5-1 to TRBJ1-3, with D possibly matching TRBD1 (5 bases). CDR3 length equals 14 residues. V lost 3 bases to trimming and J lost 3 bases, with 10 bases between them. The germline gives CDR1 SGHRS, CDR2 YFSETQ. The DNA of the CDR3 is TGCGCCAGCAGCTCCGGGGGTGGTGGAAACACCATATATTTT. It specifies CASSSGGGGNTIYF.

CDR3 coding DNA: TGTGCCAGCGATCGGACGGGGGGCCAAGAGACCCAGTACTTC. Translation gives CASDRTGGQETQYF. The chain joins TRBV28 to TRBJ2-5, with 7 bases aligning to TRBD2. The germline CDR1 and CDR2 sequences are MDHEN and SYDVKM. This CDR3 is 14 amino acids long. V trimming: 8 bases; J trimming: 1 base; junction bases outside the gene matches: 7.

The V call is TRBV10-1, the J call TRBJ2-1; TRBD2 matches 11 bases. Trimming took 0 bases from V and 1 from J; bases not matched to a gene: 5. The germline V gene has CDR1 WNHNN and CDR2 SYGVQD (reference sequence). CDR3 length: 18 residues. In nucleotides, the CDR3 is TGCGCCAGCAGTGAGTCACTAGCGGGAGATAGGTCCTACAATGAGCAGTTCTTC. It translates to CASSESLAGDRSYNEQFF.